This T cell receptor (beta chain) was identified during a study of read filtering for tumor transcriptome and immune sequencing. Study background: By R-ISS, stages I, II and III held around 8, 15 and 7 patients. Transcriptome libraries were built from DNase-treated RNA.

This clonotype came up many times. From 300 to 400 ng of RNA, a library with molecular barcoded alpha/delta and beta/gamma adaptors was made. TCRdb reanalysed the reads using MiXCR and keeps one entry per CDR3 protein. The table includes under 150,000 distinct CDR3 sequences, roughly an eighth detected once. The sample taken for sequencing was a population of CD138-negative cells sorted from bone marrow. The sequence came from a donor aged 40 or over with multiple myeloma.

CDR3 amino acids: CASSVAPDSSDTQYF. As DNA, the CDR3 is TGTGCCAGCAGCGTAGCTCCGGACAGCTCAGATACGCAGTATTTT. The chain joins TRBV9 to TRBJ2-3; maybe TRBD1 (6 bases). Trimming took off 0 bases at V and 4 bases at J, with 12 bases between the two ends. The germline gives CDR1 SGDLS, CDR2 YYNGEE. This CDR3 is 15 amino acids long.